The present T cell receptor (beta chain) was sequenced within a study of OX40 agonist ivuxolimab in advanced cancers. The CDR3 has 16 amino acids. V dropped 1 base and J dropped 8; count of bases not matched to a gene: 11. Per the germline V gene, CDR1 is SGHAT and CDR2 is FQNNGV. TCRdb's table, derived via immunoSEQ multiplex PCR, lists solely in-frame clones and lacks some. This sample has 30,000 to 40,000 clones; around nine tenths occur once, and the top ten carry around 12%. The receptor comes from an adult with an advanced solid tumor such as melanoma, head and neck, liver or kidney cancer. Sample: CD4+ or CD8+ T cells sorted from blood, taken in a trial of the OX40 agonist ivuxolimab. The chain carries TRBV11-2 and TRBJ1-2; 9 bases agree with TRBD1. The CDR3 region is CASSLVGTGTGYGYTF. The CDR3 region has the DNA TGTGCCAGCAGCTTAGTGGGGACCGGGACAGGGTACGGCTACACCTTC. Using reference TRBV11-2 and TRBJ1-2 for the parts outside the CDR3, the full variable domain is EAGVAQSPRYKIIEKRQSVAFWCNPISGHATLYWYQQILGQGPKLLIQFQNNGVVDDSQLPKDRFSAERLKGVDSTLKIQPAKLEDSAVYLCASSLVGTGTGYGYTFGSGTRLTVV.